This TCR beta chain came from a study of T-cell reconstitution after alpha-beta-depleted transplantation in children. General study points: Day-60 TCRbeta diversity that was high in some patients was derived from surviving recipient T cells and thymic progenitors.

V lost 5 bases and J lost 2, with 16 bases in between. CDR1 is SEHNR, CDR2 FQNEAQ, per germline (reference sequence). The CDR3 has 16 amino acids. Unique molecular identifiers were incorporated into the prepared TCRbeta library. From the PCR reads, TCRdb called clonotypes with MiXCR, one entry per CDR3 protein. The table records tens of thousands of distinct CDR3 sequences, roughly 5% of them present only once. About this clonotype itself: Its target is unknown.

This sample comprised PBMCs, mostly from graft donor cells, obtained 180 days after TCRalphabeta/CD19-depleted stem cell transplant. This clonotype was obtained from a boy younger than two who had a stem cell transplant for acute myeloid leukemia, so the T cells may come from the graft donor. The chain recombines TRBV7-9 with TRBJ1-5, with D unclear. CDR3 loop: CASSTGRGSGNQPQHF. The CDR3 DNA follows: TGTGCCAGCAGCACGGGCCGAGGGTCGGGCAATCAGCCCCAGCATTTT. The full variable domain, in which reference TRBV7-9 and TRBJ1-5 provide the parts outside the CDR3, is DTGVSQNPRHKITKRGQNVTFRCDPISEHNRLYWYRQTLGQGPEFLTYFQNEAQLEKSRLLSDRFSAERPKGSFSTLEIQRTEQGDSAMYLCASSTGRGSGNQPQHFGDGTRLSIL.